A single sample gave rise to the 28 T cell receptor beta chains below, sequenced in a study of OX40 agonist ivuxolimab in advanced cancers. Data came from immunoSEQ multiplex PCR; TCRdb stores just in-frame clones and leaves some out. Among 23,000 or so clones listed, about 88% were seen once. The input for sequencing was CD4+ or CD8+ T cells sorted from blood, taken in a trial of the OX40 agonist ivuxolimab. The receptors were gathered from an adult with an advanced solid tumor such as melanoma, head and neck, liver or kidney cancer.

The chain is built from TRBV14 and TRBJ1-1; the match to TRBD1 covers 9 bases. Germline V CDR1 and CDR2: SGHDN, FVKESK. Trimming at V came to 0 bases and at J to 8 bases, leaving 7 bases not matched to a gene. The CDR3 runs 15 residues. CDR3 amino acids: CASSQDKPGQGEAFF. Written as DNA, the CDR3 is TGTGCCAGCAGCCAAGATAAGCCGGGACAGGGCGAAGCTTTCTTT. The full variable domain, in which reference TRBV14 and TRBJ1-1 provide the parts outside the CDR3, is EAGVTQFPSHSVIEKGQTVTLRCDPISGHDNLYWYRRVMGKEIKFLLHFVKESKQDESGMPNNRFLAERTGGTYSTLKVQPAELEDSGVYFCASSQDKPGQGEAFFGQGTRLTVV.

The chain uses TRBV5-1 and TRBJ1-2; the D gene is possibly TRBD1 (6 bases). The germline CDR1 and CDR2 sequences are SGHRS and YFSETQ. V gave up 0 bases and J gave up 4 bases, with 13 bases separating them. CDR3 size: 15 residues. This CDR3 is CASSLGRGSLYGYTF. The CDR3 nucleotides are TGCGCCAGCAGCTTGGGCAGGGGCAGCCTCTATGGCTACACCTTC.

The chain is built from TRBV4-2 and TRBJ1-1; TRBD1 might be the D (5 bases). Germline-derived CDR1 and CDR2 are LGHNA and YNFKEQ. There are 14 residues in the CDR3. The ends were cut back, 5 bases at V and 1 base at J, with 11 bases in the middle. The CDR3 nucleotides read TGTGCCAGCAGCTTGGGGCAGGGGAACACTGAAGCTTTCTTT. Protein product: CASSLGQGNTEAFF.

This clone is a singleton in its sample. The gene calls are TRBV30 and TRBJ1-1; D is perhaps TRBD1 (6 bases). This CDR3 has 16 amino acids. Trimming shortened V by 0 bases and J by 2 bases, and 16 bases separated the two germline ends. Per the germline V gene, CDR1 is GTSNPN and CDR2 is SVGIG (reference sequence). The CDR3 is CAWSVRALGANTEAFF. The DNA of the CDR3 is TGTGCCTGGAGTGTTCGGGCCCTGGGGGCTAACACTGAAGCTTTCTTT. The entire variable domain, with the rest obtained from reference TRBV30 and TRBJ1-1, is as follows: SQTIHQWPATLVQPVGSPLSLECTVEGTSNPNLYWYRQAAGRGLQLLFYSVGIGQISSEVPQNLSASRPQDRQFILSSKKLLLSDSGFYLCAWSVRALGANTEAFFGQGTRLTVV.

V and J are TRBV5-1 and TRBJ1-2, with D possibly being TRBD1 (5 bases). Germline V gene sequence: CDR1 SGHRS, CDR2 YFSETQ. CDR3 length: 15 amino acids. V lost 4 bases and J lost 5, with 18 bases in between. Here the CDR3 reads CASSRGGGFTYGYTF. CDR3 DNA sequence: TGCGCCAGCAGCCGGGGCGGCGGATTCACATATGGCTACACCTTC.

The chain has TRBV20-1 and TRBJ2-2; possible D gene TRBD1, 6 bases. The length of the CDR3 is 11 residues. Germline CDR1 and CDR2: DFQATT and SNEGSKA (reference sequence). V lost 7 bases and J 5 bases, leaving 8 bases between the germline ends. This CDR3 is CSVRGTGELFF. In DNA form, the CDR3 reads TGCAGTGTCAGGGGAACCGGGGAGCTGTTTTTT.

The chain uses TRBV13 and TRBJ2-1; 12 positions match TRBD2. This CDR3 spans 18 amino acids. Germline CDR1 reads PRHDT; CDR2 reads FYEKMQ (reference sequence). J gave up 0 bases and V 5 bases, and 8 bases lay outside the gene matches. Here the CDR3 reads CASSPGLAGLGSYNEQFF. CDR3 nucleotides: TGTGCCAGCAGCCCGGGACTAGCGGGCCTCGGCTCCTACAATGAGCAGTTCTTC.

This chain connects TRBV7-6 to TRBJ2-7; no clear D gene. The CDR3 spans 13 residues. Trimming shortened V by 2 bases and J by 2 bases, and 7 bases separated the two germline ends. The germline CDR1 and CDR2 sequences are SGHVS and FNYEAQ. The CDR3 DNA reads as TGTGCCAGCAGCTTATGGGAAACCTACGAGCAGTACTTC. The encoded protein is CASSLWETYEQYF. The variable domain in full, completed from reference TRBV7-6 and TRBJ2-7, reads GAGVSQSPRYKVTKRGQDVALRCDPISGHVSLYWYRQALGQGPEFLTYFNYEAQQDKSGLPNDRFSAERPEGSISTLTIQRTEQRDSAMYRCASSLWETYEQYFGPGTRLTVT.

The chain carries TRBV4-3 and TRBJ1-2; D perhaps matches TRBD1 (6 bases). V shed 4 bases and J shed 3 bases, with 9 bases lying between them. The germline V gene encodes CDR1 LGHNA and CDR2 YSLEER. This CDR3 has 13 residues. The CDR3 nucleotides are TGCGCCAGCAGCCCGAAGGGGGACTATGGCTACACCTTC. Translated, it gives CASSPKGDYGYTF.

The gene calls are TRBV5-1 and TRBJ1-1; unclear D gene. V was cut by 4 bases and J by 1 base, with 11 bases left in between. CDR1 SGHRS and CDR2 YFSETQ come from the germline V gene. CDR3 length: 14 amino acids. CDR3 DNA sequence: TGCGCCAGCAGCCTAGGGAGGCGGAACACTGAAGCTTTCTTT. Its protein is CASSLGRRNTEAFF.

The CDR3 reads CASTSREGRQGSYGYTF. The CDR3 nucleotides read TGTGCCAGTACCTCCCGAGAAGGAAGACAGGGGAGCTATGGCTACACCTTC. The chain carries TRBV19 and TRBJ1-2, with 8 bases aligning to TRBD1. The CDR3 length is 17 residues. After removal of 7 bases from V and 4 bases from J, the junction contained 17 bases not matched to a gene. In germline, CDR1 is LNHDA, CDR2 SQIVND (reference sequence).

This clone was recorded a few times. This rearrangement joins TRBV5-1 to TRBJ1-5; TRBD1 agrees at 10 bases. Germline V gene data show CDR1 as SGHRS and CDR2 as YFSETQ. The CDR3 contains 14 residues. J lost 5 bases, V lost 4 bases, and 3 bases had no gene match. The CDR3 region has the DNA TGCGCCAGCAGCCCCGGGACAGGGGATCAGCCCCAGCATTTT. It encodes CASSPGTGDQPQHF.

The chain couples TRBV10-1 to TRBJ2-2; 7 nucleotides match TRBD1. The CDR3 has 16 amino acids. From germline, CDR1 is WNHNN and CDR2 SYGVQD (reference sequence). The junction had 17 bases not matched to a gene; V was cut back by 3 bases and J by 13 bases. This CDR3 is CASSERGPNLQSGLFF. The CDR3, as DNA: TGCGCCAGCAGTGAAAGGGGGCCCAACCTACAATCCGGGCTGTTTTTT.

The chain carries TRBV27 and TRBJ2-5; TRBD1 matches 8 bases. V was pared by 2 bases and J by 4 bases, with 6 bases of the junction left unmatched. Germline V gene data show CDR1 as MNHEY and CDR2 as SMNVEV (reference sequence). This CDR3 is built from 15 residues. The CDR3 sequence: CASSLLGQVRETQYF. Written as DNA, the CDR3 is TGTGCCAGCAGTTTACTGGGACAGGTTCGAGAGACCCAGTACTTC.

The genes are TRBV19 and TRBJ2-7; a weak D match, TRBD2 (5 bases). The CDR3 spans 14 residues. Germline V gives CDR1 LNHDA, CDR2 SQIVND (reference sequence). Trimming stripped 7 bases from V and 0 bases from J, with 13 bases between. CDR3: CASTRSGNSYEQYF. DNA for the CDR3: TGTGCCAGTACAAGAAGCGGAAACTCCTACGAGCAGTACTTC.

Remarks on this clone: Different DNA sequences within this sample yield the same CDR3. The chain is built from TRBV5-1 and TRBJ2-5, with D uncertain. CDR1 and CDR2 from the germline V gene are SGHRS and YFSETQ. The germline V and J ends were trimmed by 0 bases and 1 base, with 7 bases remaining between them. CDR3 length equals 14 residues. The DNA of the CDR3 is TGCGCCAGCAGCTTGGTCGGTGGCCAAGAGACCCAGTACTTC. As protein: CASSLVGGQETQYF.

This sequence joins TRBV4-2 and TRBJ2-1; tentatively, D is TRBD2 (5 bases). Germline V CDR1 and CDR2: LGHNA, YNFKEQ. CDR3 length: 11 amino acids. The germline V and J ends were trimmed by 5 bases and 9 bases, with 8 bases remaining between them. The CDR3 DNA sequence: TGTGCCAGCAGCTTTGGGAGTGAGCAGTTCTTC. Its protein product is CASSFGSEQFF.

The rearrangement links TRBV15 to TRBJ1-2; weak D call: TRBD1 (5 bases). Germline-derived CDR1 and CDR2 are LNHNV and YYDKDF (reference sequence). V lost 8 bases and J 4 bases, leaving 14 bases between the germline ends. This CDR3 spans 13 amino acids. CDR3 nucleotides: TGTGCCACCGCAACTCTGGGGGGCTATGGCTACACCTTC. This translates into CATATLGGYGYTF. Full variable domain (rest looked up from reference TRBV15 and TRBJ1-2): DAMVIQNPRYQVTQFGKPVTLSCSQTLNHNVMYWYQQKSSQAPKLLFHYYDKDFNNEADTPDNFQSRRPNTSFCFLDIRSPGLGDTAMYLCATATLGGYGYTFGSGTRLTVV.

V is TRBV7-2 and J is TRBJ2-1; maybe TRBD2 (5 bases). Between the trimmed V and J ends, which lost 5 bases and 0 bases, there was a span of 11 bases. From germline, CDR1 is SGHTA and CDR2 FQGNSA. The CDR3 has 15 residues. The CDR3 spells CASSPLGDSYNEQFF. In DNA form, the CDR3 reads TGTGCCAGCAGCCCCCTGGGAGACTCCTACAATGAGCAGTTCTTC. The whole variable domain, filled in from reference TRBV7-2 and TRBJ2-1, reads GAGVSQSPSNKVTEKGKDVELRCDPISGHTALYWYRQSLGQGLEFLIYFQGNSAPDKSGLPSDRFSAERTGGSVSTLTIQRTQQEDSAVYLCASSPLGDSYNEQFFGPGTRLTVL.

This chain links TRBV19 with TRBJ2-7; D ambiguous. The CDR3 has 15 amino acids. Between the trimmed V and J ends, which lost 2 bases and 1 base, there was a span of 12 bases. CDR1 and CDR2 (germline): LNHDA, SQIVND (reference sequence). The CDR3: CASSITRTASYEQYF. The CDR3 region has the DNA TGTGCCAGTAGTATAACCCGGACCGCATCCTACGAGCAGTACTTC.

This rearrangement joins TRBV5-6 to TRBJ1-1; 8 bases match TRBD1. CDR1 SGHDT and CDR2 YYEEEE come from the germline V gene. After removal of 0 bases from V and 1 base from J, the junction contained 14 bases not matched to a gene. This CDR3 has 19 residues. The DNA for the CDR3 is TGTGCCAGCAGCTTGGCCTGGCCTATTTGGACAGGGACGAACACTGAAGCTTTCTTT. It is translated as CASSLAWPIWTGTNTEAFF.

The rearrangement joins TRBV5-4 to TRBJ2-2; 12 nucleotides match TRBD2. The CDR3 is 16 residues long. Germline V gives CDR1 SGHNT, CDR2 YYREEE (reference sequence). V lost 4 bases and J lost 7; bases outside the gene matches: 8. This CDR3 is CASSLPLAGGSGELFF. In DNA form, the CDR3 reads TGTGCCAGCAGCCTTCCCCTAGCGGGGGGGAGCGGGGAGCTGTTTTTT.

This chain connects TRBV6-6 to TRBJ1-2; the match to TRBD1 covers 7 bases. V lost 2 bases and J lost 2; bases outside the gene matches: 2. Looked up from germline, CDR1 is MNHNY and CDR2 is SVGAGI (reference sequence). CDR3 size: 14 residues. The CDR3, as DNA: TGTGCCAGCAGTTACGCGACAGGGAACTATGGCTACACCTTC. Translated, it gives CASSYATGNYGYTF.

The chain combines TRBV5-1 with TRBJ2-3, with a possible D match to TRBD2 (7 bases). Germline CDR1 SGHRS, CDR2 YFSETQ. V lost 3 bases, J lost 0 bases, and 20 bases lay in between. The CDR3 is 18 amino acids. DNA of the CDR3: TGCGCCAGCAGCTGGGGGGCGGGGGCCACGATTAGCACAGATACGCAGTATTTT. Its translation: CASSWGAGATISTDTQYF.

The V gene is TRBV7-4, the J gene TRBJ2-7; D uncertain. Germline CDR1 SGHVT, CDR2 SQSDAQ. Trimming took off 0 bases at V and 3 bases at J, with 9 bases between the two ends. The CDR3 is made up of 14 amino acids. The CDR3 nucleotides read TGTGCCAGCAGCTTAGCAGTCAGACGCTACGAGCAGTACTTC. Amino acid sequence: CASSLAVRRYEQYF. Full variable domain (remainder filled in from reference TRBV7-4 and TRBJ2-7): GAGVSQSPRYKVAKRGRDVALRCDSISGHVTLYWYRQTLGQGSEVLTYSQSDAQRDKSGRPSGRFSAERPERSVSTLKIQRTEQGDSAVYLCASSLAVRRYEQYFGPGTRLTVT.

The V call is TRBV18, the J call TRBJ2-5; 8 bases agree with TRBD2. Germline V gene sequence: CDR1 KGHSH, CDR2 LQKENI. After removal of 2 bases from V and 1 base from J, the junction contained 6 bases not matched to a gene. This CDR3 is built from 16 residues. CDR3 in amino acids: CASSPNSGRSQETQYF. Written as DNA, the CDR3 is TGTGCCAGCTCACCAAACAGCGGGAGAAGCCAAGAGACCCAGTACTTC.

The chain recombines TRBV27 with TRBJ2-7; D is possibly TRBD1 or TRBD2 (5 bases each). CDR1 is MNHEY, CDR2 SMNVEV, per germline (reference sequence). This CDR3 is built from 15 residues. V was cut by 5 bases and J by 3 bases, with 17 bases left in between. The CDR3 bases are TGTGCCAGCAGTATTACCCCTCCGGGGCTCTACGAGCAGTACTTC. It yields the protein CASSITPPGLYEQYF.

The V gene is TRBV7-7, the J gene TRBJ1-5, with unresolved D. Trimming removed 6 bases at V and 5 bases at J, with 11 bases between. The CDR3 is 13 amino acids. The V gene's germline CDR1 is SSHAT and CDR2 FNYEAQ (reference sequence). CDR3 sequence reads: CASSPGRDQPQHF. CDR3 DNA: TGTGCCAGCAGTCCCGGACGGGATCAGCCCCAGCATTTT.